This T cell receptor (beta chain) appears in the sequencing data of a study of T-cell memory formation after mild COVID-19. CDR3 length: 13 amino acids. V gave up 3 bases and J gave up 15 bases; unmatched junction bases: 8. Germline CDR1 is SGHTA and CDR2 is FQGNSA. TCRdb reprocessed the 5' RACE reads with MiXCR, giving one entry per CDR3 protein. The table shows some 150,000 distinct CDR3 sequences, with approximately 21% occurring only once. This clonotype came up a few times. Sample: PBMCs or a T cell subset sorted from them (not recorded which). The rearrangement joins TRBV7-2 to TRBJ2-6, with TRBD1 identical over 7 bases. This sequence originates from an adult woman who had mild COVID-19 (a few samples of this study predate the infection). Cell type and time point are not known. The CDR3 is CASSFPGQWALTF. In DNA, the CDR3 is TGTGCCAGCAGCTTCCCGGGACAGTGGGCCCTGACTTTC.